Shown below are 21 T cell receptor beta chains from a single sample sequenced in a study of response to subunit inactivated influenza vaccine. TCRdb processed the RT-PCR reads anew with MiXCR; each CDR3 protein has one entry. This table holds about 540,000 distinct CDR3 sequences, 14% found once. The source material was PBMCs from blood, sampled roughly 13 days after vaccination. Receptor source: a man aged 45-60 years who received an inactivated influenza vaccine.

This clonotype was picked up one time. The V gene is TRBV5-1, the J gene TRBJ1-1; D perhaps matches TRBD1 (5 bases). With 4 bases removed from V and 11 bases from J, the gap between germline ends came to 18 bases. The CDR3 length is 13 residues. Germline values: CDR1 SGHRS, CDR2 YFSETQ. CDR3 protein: CASSHGTPGEAFF. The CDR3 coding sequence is TGCGCCAGCAGCCACGGGACTCCCGGGGAGGCTTTCTTT.

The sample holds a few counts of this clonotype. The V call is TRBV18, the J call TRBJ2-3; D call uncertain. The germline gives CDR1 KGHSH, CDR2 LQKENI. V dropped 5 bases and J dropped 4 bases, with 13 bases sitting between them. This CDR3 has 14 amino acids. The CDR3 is CASSVTPSPDTQYF. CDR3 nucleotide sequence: TGTGCCAGCTCAGTCACCCCAAGTCCAGATACGCAGTATTTT.

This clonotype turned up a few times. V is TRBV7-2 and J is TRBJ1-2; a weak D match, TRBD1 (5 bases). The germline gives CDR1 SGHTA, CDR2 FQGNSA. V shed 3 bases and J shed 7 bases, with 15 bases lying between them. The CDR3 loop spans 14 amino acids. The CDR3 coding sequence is TGTGCCAGCAGCTTCCCGAACGGGGACTCTGGCTACACCTTC. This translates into CASSFPNGDSGYTF.

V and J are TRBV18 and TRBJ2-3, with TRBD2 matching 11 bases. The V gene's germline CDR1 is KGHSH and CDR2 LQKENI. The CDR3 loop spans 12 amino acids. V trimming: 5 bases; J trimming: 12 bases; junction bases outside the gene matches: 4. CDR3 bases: TGTGCCAGCTCAACAGGGACTAGCGGACAGTATTTT. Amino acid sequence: CASSTGTSGQYF. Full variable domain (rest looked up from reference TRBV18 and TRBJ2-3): NAGVMQNPRHLVRRRGQEARLRCSPMKGHSHVYWYRQLPEEGLKFMVYLQKENIIDESGMPKERFSAEFPKEGPSILRIQQVVRGDSAAYFCASSTGTSGQYFGPGTRLTVL.

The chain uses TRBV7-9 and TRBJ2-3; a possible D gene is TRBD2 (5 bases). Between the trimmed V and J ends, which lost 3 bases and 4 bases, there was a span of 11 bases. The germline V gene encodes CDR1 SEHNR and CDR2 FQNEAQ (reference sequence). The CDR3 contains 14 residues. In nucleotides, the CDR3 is TGTGCCAGCAGCTTGCTTATGGGAGCAGATACGCAGTATTTT. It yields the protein CASSLLMGADTQYF.

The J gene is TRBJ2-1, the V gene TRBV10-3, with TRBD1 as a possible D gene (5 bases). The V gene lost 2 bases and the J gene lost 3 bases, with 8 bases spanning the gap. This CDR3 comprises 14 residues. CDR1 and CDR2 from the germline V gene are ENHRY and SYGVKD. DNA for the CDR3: TGTGCCATCAGTGAGGGGGCAGGCTACAATGAGCAGTTCTTC. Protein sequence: CAISEGAGYNEQFF.

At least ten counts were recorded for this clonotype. CDR3 sequence: CASSLAGTNTDTQYF. CDR3 coding DNA: TGTGCCAGCAGCTTAGCGGGGACTAACACAGATACGCAGTATTTT. V is TRBV11-2 and J is TRBJ2-3; 7 bases agree with TRBD2. Losses at the gene ends were 1 base for V and 2 bases for J; bases not matched to a gene: 3. The CDR3 consists of 15 residues. Looked up from germline, CDR1 is SGHAT and CDR2 is FQNNGV. The full variable domain, its missing parts supplied by reference TRBV11-2 and TRBJ2-3, is EAGVAQSPRYKIIEKRQSVAFWCNPISGHATLYWYQQILGQGPKLLIQFQNNGVVDDSQLPKDRFSAERLKGVDSTLKIQPAKLEDSAVYLCASSLAGTNTDTQYFGPGTRLTVL.

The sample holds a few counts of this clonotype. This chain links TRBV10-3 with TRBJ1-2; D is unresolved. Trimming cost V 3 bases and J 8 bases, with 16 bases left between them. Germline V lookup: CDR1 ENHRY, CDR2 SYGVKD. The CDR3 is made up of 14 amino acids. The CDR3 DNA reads TGTGCCATCAGTGAATCTCACAGACCGGGCGGCTACACCTTC. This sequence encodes CAISESHRPGGYTF.

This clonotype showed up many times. The CDR3 DNA follows: TGCGCCAGCAGCTGGGTTGGCAGTCGCACAGATACGCAGTATTTT. Protein sequence: CASSWVGSRTDTQYF. The chain has TRBV5-1 and TRBJ2-3; no definite D call. Germline V gene data show CDR1 as SGHRS and CDR2 as YFSETQ. With 3 bases removed from V and 1 base from J, the gap between germline ends came to 12 bases. The CDR3 has 15 residues.

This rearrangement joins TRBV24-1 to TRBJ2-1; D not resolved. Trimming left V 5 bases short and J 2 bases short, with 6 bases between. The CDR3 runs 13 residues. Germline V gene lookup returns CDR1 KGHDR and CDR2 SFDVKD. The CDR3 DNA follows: TGTGCCACCAGTGCCCCCGCCTACAATGAGCAGTTCTTC. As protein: CATSAPAYNEQFF.

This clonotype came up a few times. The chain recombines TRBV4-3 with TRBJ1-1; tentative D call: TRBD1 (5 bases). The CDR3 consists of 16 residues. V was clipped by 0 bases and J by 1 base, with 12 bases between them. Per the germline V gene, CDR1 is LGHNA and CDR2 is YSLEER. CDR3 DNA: TGCGCCAGCAGCCAAGACCCCAGGGAAAGGAACACTGAAGCTTTCTTT. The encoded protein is CASSQDPRERNTEAFF.

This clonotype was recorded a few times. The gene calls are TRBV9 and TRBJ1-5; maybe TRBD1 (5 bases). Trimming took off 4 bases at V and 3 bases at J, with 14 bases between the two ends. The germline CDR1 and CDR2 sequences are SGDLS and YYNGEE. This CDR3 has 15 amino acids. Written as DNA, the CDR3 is TGTGCCAGCAGCAGGTCCGGGACGTTCAATCAGCCCCAGCATTTT. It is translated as CASSRSGTFNQPQHF.

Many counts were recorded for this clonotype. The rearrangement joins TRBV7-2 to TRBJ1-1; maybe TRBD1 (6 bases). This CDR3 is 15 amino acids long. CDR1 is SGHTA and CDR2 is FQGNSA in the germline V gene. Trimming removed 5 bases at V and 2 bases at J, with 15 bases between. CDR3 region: CASSPRGGDNTEAFF. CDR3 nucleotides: TGTGCCAGCAGCCCCCGGGGGGGCGATAACACTGAAGCTTTCTTT.

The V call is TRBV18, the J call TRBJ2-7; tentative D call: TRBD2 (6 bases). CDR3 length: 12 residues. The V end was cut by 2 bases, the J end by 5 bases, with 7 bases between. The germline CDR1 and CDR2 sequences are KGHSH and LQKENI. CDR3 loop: CASSPGRNEQYF. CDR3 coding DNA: TGTGCCAGCTCACCAGGGAGGAACGAGCAGTACTTC.

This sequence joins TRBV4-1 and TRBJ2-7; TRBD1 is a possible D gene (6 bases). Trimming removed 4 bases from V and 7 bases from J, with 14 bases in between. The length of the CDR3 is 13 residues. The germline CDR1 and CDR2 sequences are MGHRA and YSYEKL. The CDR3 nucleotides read TGCGCCAGCAGCCCAGGGGCAGGAGGAGAGCAGTACTTC. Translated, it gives CASSPGAGGEQYF.

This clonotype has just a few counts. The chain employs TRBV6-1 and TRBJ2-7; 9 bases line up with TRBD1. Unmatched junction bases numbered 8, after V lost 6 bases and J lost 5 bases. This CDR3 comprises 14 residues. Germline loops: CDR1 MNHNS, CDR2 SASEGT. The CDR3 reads CASRPGQGVHEQYF. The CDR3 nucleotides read TGTGCCAGCAGACCGGGACAGGGTGTTCACGAGCAGTACTTC.

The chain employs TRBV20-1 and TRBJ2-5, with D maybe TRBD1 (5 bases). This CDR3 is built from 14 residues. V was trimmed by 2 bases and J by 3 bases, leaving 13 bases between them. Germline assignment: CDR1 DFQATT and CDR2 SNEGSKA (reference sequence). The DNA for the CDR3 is TGCAGTGCTAGACTAACCCGACAGAAAGAGACCCAGTACTTC. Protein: CSARLTRQKETQYF.

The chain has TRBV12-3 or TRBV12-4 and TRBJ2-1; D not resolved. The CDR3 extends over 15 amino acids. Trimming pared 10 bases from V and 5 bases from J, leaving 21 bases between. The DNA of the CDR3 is TGTGCCACCACGGACGCCGGGTCGACCCACAATGAGCAGTTCTTC. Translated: CATTDAGSTHNEQFF.

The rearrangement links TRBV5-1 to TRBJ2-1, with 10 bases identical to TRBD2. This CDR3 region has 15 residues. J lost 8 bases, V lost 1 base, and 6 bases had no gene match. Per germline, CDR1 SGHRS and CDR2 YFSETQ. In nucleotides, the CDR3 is TGCGCCAGCAGCTTGATGGGACTAGCGACCGATGAGCAGTTCTTC. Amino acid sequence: CASSLMGLATDEQFF.

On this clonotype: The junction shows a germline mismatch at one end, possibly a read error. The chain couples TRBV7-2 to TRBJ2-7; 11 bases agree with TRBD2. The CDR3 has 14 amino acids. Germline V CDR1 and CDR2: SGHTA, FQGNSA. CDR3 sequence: CASSLAGGHYGQYF. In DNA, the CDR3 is TGTGCCAGCAGCCTAGCGGGGGGCCACTACGGGCAGTACTTC.

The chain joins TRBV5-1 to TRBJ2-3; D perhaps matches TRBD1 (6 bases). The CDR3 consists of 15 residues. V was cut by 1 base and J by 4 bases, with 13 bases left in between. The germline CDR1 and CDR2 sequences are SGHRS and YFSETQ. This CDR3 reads CASSLTGYGPDTQYF. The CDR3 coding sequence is TGCGCCAGCAGCTTGACAGGGTATGGCCCAGATACGCAGTATTTT.